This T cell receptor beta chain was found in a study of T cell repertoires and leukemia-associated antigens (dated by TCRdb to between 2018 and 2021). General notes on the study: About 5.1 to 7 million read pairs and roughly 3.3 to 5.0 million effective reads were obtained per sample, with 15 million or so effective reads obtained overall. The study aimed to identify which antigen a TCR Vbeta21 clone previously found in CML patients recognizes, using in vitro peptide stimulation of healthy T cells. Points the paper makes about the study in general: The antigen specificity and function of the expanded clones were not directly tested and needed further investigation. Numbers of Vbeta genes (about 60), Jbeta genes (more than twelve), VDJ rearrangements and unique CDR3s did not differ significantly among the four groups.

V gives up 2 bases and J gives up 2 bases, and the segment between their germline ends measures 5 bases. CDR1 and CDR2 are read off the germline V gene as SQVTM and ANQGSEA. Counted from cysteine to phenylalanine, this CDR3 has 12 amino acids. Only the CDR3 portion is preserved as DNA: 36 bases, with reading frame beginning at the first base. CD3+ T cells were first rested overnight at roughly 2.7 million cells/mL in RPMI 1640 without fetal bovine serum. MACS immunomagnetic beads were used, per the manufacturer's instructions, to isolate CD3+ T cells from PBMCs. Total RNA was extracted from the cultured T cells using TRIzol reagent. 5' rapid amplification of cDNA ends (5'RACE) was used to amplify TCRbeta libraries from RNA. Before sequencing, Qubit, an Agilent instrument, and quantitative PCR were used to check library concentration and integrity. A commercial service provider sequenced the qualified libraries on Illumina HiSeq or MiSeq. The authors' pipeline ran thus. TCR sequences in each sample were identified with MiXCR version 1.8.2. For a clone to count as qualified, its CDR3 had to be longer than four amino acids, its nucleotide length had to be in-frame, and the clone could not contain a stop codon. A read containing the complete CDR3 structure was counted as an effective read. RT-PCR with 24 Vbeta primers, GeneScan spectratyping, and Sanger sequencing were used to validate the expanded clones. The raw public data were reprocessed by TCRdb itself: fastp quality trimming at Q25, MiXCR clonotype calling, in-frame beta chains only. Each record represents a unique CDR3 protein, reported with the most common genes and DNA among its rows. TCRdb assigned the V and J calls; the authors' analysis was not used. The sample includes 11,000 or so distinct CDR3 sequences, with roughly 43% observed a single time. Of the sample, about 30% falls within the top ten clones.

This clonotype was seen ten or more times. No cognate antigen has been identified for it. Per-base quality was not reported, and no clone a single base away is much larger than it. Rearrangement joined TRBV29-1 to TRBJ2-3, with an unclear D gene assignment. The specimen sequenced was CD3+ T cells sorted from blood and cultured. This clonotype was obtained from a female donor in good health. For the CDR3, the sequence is CSVEQATDTQYF. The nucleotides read TGCAGCGTTGAACAGGCCACAGATACGCAGTATTTT.